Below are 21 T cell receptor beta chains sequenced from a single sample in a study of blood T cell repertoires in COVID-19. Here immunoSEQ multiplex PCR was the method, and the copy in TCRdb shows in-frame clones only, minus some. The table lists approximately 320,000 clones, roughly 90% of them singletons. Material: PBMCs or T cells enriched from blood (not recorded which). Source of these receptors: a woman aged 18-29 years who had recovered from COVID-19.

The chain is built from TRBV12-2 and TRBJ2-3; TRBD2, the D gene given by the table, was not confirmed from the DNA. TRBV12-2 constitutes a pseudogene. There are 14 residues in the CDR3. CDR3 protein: CASRRGCNTDTQYF. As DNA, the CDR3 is TGTGCAAGTCGCCGGGGGTGTAACACAGATACGCAGTATTTT.

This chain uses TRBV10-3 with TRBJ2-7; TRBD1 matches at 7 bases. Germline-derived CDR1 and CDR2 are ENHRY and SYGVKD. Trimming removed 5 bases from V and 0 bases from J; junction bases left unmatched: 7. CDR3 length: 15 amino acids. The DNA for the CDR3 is TGTGCCATCAGTCCCGGGACAGCTGACTCCTACGAGCAGTACTTC. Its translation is CAISPGTADSYEQYF.

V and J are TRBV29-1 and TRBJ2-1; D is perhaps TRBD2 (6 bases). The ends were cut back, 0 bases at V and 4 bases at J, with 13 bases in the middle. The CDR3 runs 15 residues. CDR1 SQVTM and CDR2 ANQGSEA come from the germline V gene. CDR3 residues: CSVEDPLATYNEQFF. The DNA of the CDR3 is TGCAGCGTTGAAGATCCCCTAGCGACGTACAATGAGCAGTTCTTC.

The CDR3: CASSLRVFRPRNEKLFF. Written as DNA, the CDR3 is TGTGCCAGCAGCTTACGGGTTTTTCGACCGCGTAATGAAAAACTGTTTTTT. This chain joins TRBV13 and TRBJ1-4; no clear D. In germline, CDR1 is PRHDT, CDR2 FYEKMQ (reference sequence). The CDR3 contains 17 residues. V shed 2 bases and J shed 4 bases, with 17 bases lying between them.

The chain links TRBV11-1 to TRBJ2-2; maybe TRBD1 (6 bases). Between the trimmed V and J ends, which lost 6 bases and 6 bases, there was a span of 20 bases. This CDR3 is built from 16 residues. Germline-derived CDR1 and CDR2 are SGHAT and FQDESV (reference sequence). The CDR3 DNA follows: TGTGCCAGCAGTCCCAACCCTTCAGGGGCGTCCGGGGAGCTGTTTTTT. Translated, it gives CASSPNPSGASGELFF.

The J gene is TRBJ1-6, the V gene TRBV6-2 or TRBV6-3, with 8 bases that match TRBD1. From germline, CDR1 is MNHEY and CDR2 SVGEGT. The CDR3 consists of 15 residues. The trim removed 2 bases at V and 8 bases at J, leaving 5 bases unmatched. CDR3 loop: CASSYRTGRDSPLHF. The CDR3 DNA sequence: TGTGCCAGCAGTTACCGGACAGGGAGGGATTCACCCCTCCACTTT.

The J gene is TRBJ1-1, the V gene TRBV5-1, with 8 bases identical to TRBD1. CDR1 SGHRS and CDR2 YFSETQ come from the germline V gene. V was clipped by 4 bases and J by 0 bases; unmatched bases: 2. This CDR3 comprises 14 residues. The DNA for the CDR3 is TGCGCCAGCAGCCCACAGGGGGTGAACACTGAAGCTTTCTTT. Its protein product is CASSPQGVNTEAFF. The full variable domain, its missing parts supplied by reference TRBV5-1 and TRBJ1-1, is KAGVTQTPRYLIKTRGQQVTLSCSPISGHRSVSWYQQTPGQGLQFLFEYFSETQRNKGNFPGRFSGRQFSNSRSEMNVSTLELGDSALYLCASSPQGVNTEAFFGQGTRLTVV.

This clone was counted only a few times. Written as DNA, the CDR3 is TGTGCCAGCAGGGGACAGGGGCTGACAGTCTTCTTT. Translated: CASRGQGLTVFF. The chain employs TRBV2 and TRBJ1-1; 10 bases line up with TRBD1. The V gene's germline CDR1 is SNHLY and CDR2 FYNNEI. The CDR3 spans 12 residues. Trimming removed 6 bases from V and 14 bases from J; junction bases left unmatched: 9.

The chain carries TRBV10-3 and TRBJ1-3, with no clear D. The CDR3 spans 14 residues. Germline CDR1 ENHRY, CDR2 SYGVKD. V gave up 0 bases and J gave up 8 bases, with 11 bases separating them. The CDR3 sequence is CAISESRQRDTIYF. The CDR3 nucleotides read TGTGCCATCAGTGAGTCAAGGCAGCGGGACACCATATATTTT.

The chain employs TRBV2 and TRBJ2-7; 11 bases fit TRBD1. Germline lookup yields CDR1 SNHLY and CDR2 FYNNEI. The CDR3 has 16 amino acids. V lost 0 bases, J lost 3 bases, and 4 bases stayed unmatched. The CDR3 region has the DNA TGTGCCAGCAGTGAAGCGTCCGGGACAGGGGGCTACGAGCAGTACTTC. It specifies CASSEASGTGGYEQYF.

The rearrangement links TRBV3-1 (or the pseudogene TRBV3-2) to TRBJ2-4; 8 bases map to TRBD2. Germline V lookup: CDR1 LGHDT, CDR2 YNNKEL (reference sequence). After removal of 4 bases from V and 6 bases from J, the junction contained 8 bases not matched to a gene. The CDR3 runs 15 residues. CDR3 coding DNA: TGTGCCAGCAGCCCCGACGCGAGCGGGGGAAACATTCAGTACTTC. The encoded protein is CASSPDASGGNIQYF.

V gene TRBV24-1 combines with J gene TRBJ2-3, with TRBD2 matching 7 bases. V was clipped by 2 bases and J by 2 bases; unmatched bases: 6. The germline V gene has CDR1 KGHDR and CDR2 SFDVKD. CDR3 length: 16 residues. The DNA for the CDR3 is TGTGCCACCAGTGATTGGACTAGTCTTGCCACAGATACGCAGTATTTT. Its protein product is CATSDWTSLATDTQYF.

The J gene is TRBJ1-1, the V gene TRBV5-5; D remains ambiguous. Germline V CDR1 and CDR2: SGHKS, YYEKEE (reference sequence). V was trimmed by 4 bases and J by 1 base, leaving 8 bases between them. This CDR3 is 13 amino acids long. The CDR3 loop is CASSLGRNTEAFF. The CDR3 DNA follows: TGTGCCAGCAGCCTTGGGCGGAACACTGAAGCTTTCTTT.

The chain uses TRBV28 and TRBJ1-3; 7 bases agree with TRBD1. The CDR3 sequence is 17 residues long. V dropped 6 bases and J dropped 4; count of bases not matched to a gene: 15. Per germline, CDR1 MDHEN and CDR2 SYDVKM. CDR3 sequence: CASRRIQGQPAGNTIYF. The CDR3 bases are TGTGCCAGCAGGCGAATACAGGGACAGCCGGCAGGAAACACCATATATTTT.

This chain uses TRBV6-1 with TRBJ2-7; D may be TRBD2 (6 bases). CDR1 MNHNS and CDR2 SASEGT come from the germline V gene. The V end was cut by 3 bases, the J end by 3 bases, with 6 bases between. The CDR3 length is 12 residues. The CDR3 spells CASSEGGYEQYF. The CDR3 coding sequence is TGTGCCAGCAGTGAGGGGGGCTACGAGCAGTACTTC.

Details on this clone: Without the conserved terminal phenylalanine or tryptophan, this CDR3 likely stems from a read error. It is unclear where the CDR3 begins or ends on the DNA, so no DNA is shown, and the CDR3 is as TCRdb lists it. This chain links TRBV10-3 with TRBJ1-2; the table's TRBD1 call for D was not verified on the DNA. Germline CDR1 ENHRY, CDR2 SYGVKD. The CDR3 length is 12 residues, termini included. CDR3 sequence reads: CAISSVDGWAHL.

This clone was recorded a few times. The CDR3 bases are TGCGCCAGCAGCCATGTCGGGAGCTCCTACGAGCAGTACTTC. Translation: CASSHVGSSYEQYF. The chain recombines TRBV4-3 with TRBJ2-7; D possibly corresponds to TRBD2 (6 bases). The V gene lost 3 bases and the J gene lost 0 bases, with 9 bases spanning the gap. The CDR3 totals 14 residues. CDR1 is LGHNA and CDR2 is YSLEER in the germline V gene.

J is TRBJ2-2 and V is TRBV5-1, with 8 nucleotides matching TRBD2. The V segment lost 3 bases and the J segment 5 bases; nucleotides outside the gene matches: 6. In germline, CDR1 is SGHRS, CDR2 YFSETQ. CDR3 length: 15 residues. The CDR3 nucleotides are TGCGCCAGCAGCTGGATAGCGGGGATAACCGGGGAGCTGTTTTTT. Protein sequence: CASSWIAGITGELFF. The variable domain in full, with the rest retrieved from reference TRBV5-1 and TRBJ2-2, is KAGVTQTPRYLIKTRGQQVTLSCSPISGHRSVSWYQQTPGQGLQFLFEYFSETQRNKGNFPGRFSGRQFSNSRSEMNVSTLELGDSALYLCASSWIAGITGELFFGEGSRLTVL.

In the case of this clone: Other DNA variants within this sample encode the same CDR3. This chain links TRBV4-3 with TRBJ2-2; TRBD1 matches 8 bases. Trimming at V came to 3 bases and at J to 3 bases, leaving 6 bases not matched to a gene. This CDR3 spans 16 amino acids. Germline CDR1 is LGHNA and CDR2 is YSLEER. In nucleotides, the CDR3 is TGCGCCAGCAGCCAGAGACAGGGGCCGCACACCGGGGAGCTGTTTTTT. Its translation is CASSQRQGPHTGELFF.

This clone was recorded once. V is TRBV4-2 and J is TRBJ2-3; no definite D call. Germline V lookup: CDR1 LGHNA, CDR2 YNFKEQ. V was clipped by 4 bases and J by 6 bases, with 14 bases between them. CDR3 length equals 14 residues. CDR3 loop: CASSPATVPDTQYF. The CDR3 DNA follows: TGTGCCAGCAGCCCCGCCACGGTTCCGGATACGCAGTATTTT.

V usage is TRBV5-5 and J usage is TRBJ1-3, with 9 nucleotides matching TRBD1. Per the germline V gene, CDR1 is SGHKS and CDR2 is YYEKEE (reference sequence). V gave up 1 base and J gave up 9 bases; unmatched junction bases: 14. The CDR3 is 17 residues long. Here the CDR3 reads CASSLPLQGAIVGTIYF. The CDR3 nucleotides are TGTGCCAGCAGCTTGCCATTACAGGGGGCAATAGTGGGCACCATATATTTT.